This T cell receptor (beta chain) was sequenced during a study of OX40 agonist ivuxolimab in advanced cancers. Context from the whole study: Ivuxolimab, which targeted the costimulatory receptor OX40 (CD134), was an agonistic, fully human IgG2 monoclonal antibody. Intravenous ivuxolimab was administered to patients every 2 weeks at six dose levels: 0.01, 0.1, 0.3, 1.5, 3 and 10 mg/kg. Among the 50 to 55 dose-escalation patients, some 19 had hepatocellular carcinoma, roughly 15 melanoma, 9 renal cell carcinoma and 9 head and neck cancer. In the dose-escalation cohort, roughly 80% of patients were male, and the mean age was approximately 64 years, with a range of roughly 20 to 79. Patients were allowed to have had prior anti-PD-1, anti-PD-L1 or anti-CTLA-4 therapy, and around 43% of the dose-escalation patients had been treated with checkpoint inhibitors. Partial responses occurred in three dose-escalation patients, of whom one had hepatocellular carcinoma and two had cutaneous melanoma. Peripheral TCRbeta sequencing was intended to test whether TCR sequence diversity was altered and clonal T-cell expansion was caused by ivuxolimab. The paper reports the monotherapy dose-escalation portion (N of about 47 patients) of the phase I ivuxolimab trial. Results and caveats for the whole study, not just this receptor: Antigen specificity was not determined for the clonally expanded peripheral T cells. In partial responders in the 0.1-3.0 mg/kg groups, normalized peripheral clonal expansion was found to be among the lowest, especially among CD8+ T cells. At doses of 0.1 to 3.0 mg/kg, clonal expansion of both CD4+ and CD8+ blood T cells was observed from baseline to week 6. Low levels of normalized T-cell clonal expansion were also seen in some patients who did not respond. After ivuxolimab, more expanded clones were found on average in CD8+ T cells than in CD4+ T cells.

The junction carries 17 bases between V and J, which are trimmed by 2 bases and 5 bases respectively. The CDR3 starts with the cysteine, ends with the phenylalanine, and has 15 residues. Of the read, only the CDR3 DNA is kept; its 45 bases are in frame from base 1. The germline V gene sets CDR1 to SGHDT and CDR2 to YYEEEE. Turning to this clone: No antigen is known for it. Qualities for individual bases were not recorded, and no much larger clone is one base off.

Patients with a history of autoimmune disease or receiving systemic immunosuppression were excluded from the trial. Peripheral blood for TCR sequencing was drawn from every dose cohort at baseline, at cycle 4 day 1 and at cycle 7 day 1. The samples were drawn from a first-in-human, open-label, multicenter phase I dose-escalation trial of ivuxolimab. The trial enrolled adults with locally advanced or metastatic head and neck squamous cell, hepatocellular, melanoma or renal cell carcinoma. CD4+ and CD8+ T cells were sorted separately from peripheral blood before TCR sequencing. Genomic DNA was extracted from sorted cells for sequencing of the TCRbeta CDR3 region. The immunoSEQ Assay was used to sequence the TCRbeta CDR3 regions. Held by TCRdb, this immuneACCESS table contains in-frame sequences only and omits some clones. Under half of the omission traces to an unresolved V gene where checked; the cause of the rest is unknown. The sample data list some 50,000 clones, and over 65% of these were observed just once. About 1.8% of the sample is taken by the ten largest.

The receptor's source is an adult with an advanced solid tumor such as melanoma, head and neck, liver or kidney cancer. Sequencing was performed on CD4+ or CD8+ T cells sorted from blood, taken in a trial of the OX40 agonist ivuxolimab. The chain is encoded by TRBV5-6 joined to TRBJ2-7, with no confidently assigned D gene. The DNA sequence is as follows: TGTGCCAGCAGCTTTTTTCGCCTAAACTACGACGAGCAGTACTTC. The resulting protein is CASSFFRLNYDEQYF. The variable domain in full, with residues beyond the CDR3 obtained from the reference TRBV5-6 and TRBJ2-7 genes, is DAGVTQSPTHLIKTRGQQVTLRCSPKSGHDTVSWYQQALGQGPQFIFQYYEEEERQRGNFPDRFSGHQFPNYSSELNVNALLLGDSALYLCASSFFRLNYDEQYFGPGTRLTVT.